The clone carrying this T cell receptor beta chain came up a few times. The antigen is unknown. The data stem from a study of response to subunit inactivated influenza vaccine. Study-wide points: Only a handful of new T cells, the authors suggested, are recruited with each seasonal influenza vaccination.

CDR3 size: 15 residues. V was clipped by 5 bases and J by 2 bases; unmatched bases: 8. Germline loops: CDR1 MNHNS, CDR2 SASEGT. TCRdb analysed the RT-PCR reads with MiXCR anew, one entry per CDR3 protein. The sample lists roughly 650,000 distinct CDR3 sequences, 15% to 18% occurring once. The chain recombines TRBV6-1 with TRBJ2-5; the match to TRBD2 covers 7 bases. This clonotype was obtained from a man aged 50 to 59 who received an inactivated influenza vaccine. The input for sequencing was PBMCs from blood, taken roughly 13 days after vaccination. Written as DNA, the CDR3 is TGTGCCAGCAGTCCTCCTGTGGGGGGGCAAGAGACCCAGTACTTC. The encoded protein is CASSPPVGGQETQYF.